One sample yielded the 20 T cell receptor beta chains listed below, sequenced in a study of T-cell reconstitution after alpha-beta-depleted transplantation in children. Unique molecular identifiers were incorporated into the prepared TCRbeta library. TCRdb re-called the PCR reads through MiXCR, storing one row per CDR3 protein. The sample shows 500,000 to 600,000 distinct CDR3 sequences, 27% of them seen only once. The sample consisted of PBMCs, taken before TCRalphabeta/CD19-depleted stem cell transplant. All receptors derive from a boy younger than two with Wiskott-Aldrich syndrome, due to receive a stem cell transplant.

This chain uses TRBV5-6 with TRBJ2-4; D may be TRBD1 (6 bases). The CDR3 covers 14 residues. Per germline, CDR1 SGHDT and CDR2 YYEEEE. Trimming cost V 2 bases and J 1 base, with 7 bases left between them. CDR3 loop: CASSFQGAKNIQYF. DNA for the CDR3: TGTGCCAGCAGCTTTCAGGGGGCCAAAAACATTCAGTACTTC.

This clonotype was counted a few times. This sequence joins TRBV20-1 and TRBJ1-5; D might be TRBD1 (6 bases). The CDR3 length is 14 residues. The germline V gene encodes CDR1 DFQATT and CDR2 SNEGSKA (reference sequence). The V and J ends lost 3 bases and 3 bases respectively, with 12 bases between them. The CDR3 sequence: CSASAGVDNQPQHF. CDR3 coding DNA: TGCAGTGCTAGCGCAGGGGTTGACAATCAGCCCCAGCATTTT.

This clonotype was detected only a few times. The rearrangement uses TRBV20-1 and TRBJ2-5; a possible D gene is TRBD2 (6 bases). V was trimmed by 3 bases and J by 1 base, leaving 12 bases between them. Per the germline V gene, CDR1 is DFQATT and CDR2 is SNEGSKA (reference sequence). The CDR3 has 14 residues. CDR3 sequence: CSARPLSGQETQYF. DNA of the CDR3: TGCAGTGCTAGGCCCCTTAGCGGCCAAGAGACCCAGTACTTC.

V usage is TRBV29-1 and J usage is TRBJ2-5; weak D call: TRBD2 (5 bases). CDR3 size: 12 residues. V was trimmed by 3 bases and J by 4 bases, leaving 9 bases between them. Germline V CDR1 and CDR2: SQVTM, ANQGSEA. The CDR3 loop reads CSVERAGETQYF. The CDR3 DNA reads TGCAGCGTTGAGAGGGCTGGAGAGACCCAGTACTTC. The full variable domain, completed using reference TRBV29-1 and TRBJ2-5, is SAVISQKPSRDICQRGTSLTIQCQVDSQVTMMFWYRQQPGQSLTLIATANQGSEATYESGFVIDKFPISRPNLTFSTLTVSNMSPEDSSIYLCSVERAGETQYFGPGTRLLVL.

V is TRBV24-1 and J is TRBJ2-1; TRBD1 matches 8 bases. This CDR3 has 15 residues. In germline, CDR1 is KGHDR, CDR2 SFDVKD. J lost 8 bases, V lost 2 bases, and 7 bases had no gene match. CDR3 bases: TGTGCCACCAGTGATTCAGGGACAGGATACCATGAGCAGTTCTTC. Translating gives CATSDSGTGYHEQFF.

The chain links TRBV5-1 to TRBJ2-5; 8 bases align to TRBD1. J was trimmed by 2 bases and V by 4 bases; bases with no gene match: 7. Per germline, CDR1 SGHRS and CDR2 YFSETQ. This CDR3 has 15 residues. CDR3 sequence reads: CASSPWDRRQETQYF. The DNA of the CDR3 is TGCGCCAGCAGCCCTTGGGACAGGCGACAAGAGACCCAGTACTTC.

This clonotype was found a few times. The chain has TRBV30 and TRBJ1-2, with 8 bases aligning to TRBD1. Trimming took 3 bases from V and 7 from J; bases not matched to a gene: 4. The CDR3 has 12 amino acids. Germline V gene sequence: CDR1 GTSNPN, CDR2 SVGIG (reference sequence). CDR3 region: CAWRTRGLGYTF. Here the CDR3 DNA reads TGTGCCTGGAGGACCAGGGGGCTTGGCTACACCTTC.

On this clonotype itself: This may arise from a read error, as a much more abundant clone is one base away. CDR3 bases: TGCGCCAGCAGCCCGGGACTAGTGGGAGACGAGCAGTACTTC. Residues: CASSPGLVGDEQYF. The chain couples TRBV5-1 to TRBJ2-7, with 8 bases aligning to TRBD2. The CDR3 spans 14 residues. V shed 4 bases and J 5 bases; nucleotides not matched to a gene: 8. The germline CDR1 and CDR2 sequences are SGHRS and YFSETQ.

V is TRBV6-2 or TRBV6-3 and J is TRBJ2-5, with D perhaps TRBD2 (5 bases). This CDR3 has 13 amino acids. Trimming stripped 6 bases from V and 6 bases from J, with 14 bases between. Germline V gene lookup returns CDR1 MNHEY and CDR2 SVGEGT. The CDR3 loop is CASSRTGFQTQYF. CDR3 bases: TGTGCCAGCAGCCGGACTGGTTTTCAGACCCAGTACTTC.

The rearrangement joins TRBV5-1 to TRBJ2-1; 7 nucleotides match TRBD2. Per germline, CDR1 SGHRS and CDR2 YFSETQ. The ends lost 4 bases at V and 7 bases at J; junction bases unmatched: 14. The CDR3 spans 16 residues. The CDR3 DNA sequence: TGCGCCAGCAGCCTCGTTGGCGGAGCCGGGGGGAATGAGCAGTTCTTC. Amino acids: CASSLVGGAGGNEQFF.

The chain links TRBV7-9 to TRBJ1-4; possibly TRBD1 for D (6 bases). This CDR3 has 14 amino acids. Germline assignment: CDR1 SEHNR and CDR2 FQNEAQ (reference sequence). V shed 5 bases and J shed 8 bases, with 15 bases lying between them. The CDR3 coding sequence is TGTGCCAGCAGCCCCAGGGGAGGTGGCGAAAAACTGTTTTTT. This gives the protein CASSPRGGGEKLFF. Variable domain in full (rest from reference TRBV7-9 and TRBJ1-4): DTGVSQNPRHKITKRGQNVTFRCDPISEHNRLYWYRQTLGQGPEFLTYFQNEAQLEKSRLLSDRFSAERPKGSFSTLEIQRTEQGDSAMYLCASSPRGGGEKLFFGSGTQLSVL.

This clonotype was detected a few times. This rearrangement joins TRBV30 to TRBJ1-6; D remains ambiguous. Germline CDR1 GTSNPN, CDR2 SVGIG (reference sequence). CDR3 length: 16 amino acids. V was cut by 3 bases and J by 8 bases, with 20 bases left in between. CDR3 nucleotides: TGTGCCTGGAGCGGAGAGCCGAGCAGGTGGGATTCACCCCTCCACTTT. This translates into CAWSGEPSRWDSPLHF. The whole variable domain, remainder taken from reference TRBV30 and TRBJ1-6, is SQTIHQWPATLVQPVGSPLSLECTVEGTSNPNLYWYRQAAGRGLQLLFYSVGIGQISSEVPQNLSASRPQDRQFILSSKKLLLSDSGFYLCAWSGEPSRWDSPLHFGNGTRLTVT.

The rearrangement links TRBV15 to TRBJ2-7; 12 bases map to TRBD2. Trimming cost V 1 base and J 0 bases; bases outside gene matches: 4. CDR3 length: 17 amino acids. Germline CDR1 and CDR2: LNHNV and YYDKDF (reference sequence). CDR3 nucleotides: TGTGCCACCAGCAGAGCCGGACTAGCGGGATCCTCCTACGAGCAGTACTTC. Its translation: CATSRAGLAGSSYEQYF.

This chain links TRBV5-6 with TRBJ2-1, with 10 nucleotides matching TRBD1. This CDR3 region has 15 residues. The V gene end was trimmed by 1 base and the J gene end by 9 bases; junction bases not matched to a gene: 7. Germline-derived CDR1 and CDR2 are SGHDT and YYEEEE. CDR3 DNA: TGTGCCAGCAGCTTGCTCCCGGGACAGGGGCTTGAGCAGTTCTTC. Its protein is CASSLLPGQGLEQFF.

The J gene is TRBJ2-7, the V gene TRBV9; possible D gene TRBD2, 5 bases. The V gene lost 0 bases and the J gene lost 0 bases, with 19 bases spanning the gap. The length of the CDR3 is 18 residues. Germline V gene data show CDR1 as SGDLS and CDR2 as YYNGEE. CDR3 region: CASSVGPLGPGNSYEQYF. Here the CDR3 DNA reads TGTGCCAGCAGCGTAGGGCCACTGGGTCCGGGAAACTCCTACGAGCAGTACTTC.

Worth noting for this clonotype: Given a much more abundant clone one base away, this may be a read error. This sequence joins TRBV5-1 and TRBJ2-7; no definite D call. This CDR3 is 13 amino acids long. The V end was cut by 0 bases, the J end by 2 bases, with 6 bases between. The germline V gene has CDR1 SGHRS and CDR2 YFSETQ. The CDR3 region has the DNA TGCGCCAGCAGCTTGGACAGCGCCTACGAGCAGTACTTC. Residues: CASSLDSAYEQYF.

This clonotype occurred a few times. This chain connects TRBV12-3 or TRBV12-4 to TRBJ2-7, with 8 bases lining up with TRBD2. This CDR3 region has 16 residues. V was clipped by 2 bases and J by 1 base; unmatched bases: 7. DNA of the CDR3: TGTGCCAGCAGTTTACCCCATATAGCGGGATCCTACGAGCAGTACTTC. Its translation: CASSLPHIAGSYEQYF.

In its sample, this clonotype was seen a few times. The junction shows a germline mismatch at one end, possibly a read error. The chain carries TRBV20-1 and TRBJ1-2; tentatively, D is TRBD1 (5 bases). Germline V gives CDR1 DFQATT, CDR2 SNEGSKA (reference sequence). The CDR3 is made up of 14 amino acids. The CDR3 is CSARGPSRVYGYTF. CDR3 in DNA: TGCAGTGCAAGAGGGCCTTCCAGGGTGTATGGCTACACCTTC.

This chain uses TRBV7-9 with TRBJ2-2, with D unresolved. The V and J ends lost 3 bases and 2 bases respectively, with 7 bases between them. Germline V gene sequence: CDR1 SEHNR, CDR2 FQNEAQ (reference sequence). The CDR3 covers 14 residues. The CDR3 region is CASSFGRNTGELFF. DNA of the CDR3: TGTGCCAGCAGCTTTGGACGTAACACCGGGGAGCTGTTTTTT.

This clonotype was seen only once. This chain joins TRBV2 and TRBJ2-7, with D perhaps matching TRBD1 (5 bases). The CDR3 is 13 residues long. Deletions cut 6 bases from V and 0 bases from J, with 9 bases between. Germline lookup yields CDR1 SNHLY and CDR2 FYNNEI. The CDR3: CASRTVSSYEQYF. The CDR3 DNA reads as TGTGCCAGCAGGACAGTTAGCTCCTACGAGCAGTACTTC.